These 12 T cell receptor beta chains originate from one sample sequenced in a study of blood T cell repertoires in COVID-19. The repertoire was sequenced with immunoSEQ multiplex PCR; TCRdb's copy has only in-frame clones and lacks some. Of 110,000 to 150,000 clones in the sample, approximately 92% were seen once. Input material: peripheral blood. The receptors shown here come from an older woman with active COVID-19.

The CDR3 DNA reads as TGTGCCAGCAGCTGGGCGACAGGGGATTGGGACACTGAAGCTTTCTTT. Encoded protein: CASSWATGDWDTEAFF. This rearrangement joins TRBV6-2 or TRBV6-3 to TRBJ1-1; TRBD1 agrees at 8 bases. The CDR3 runs 16 residues. Germline-derived CDR1 and CDR2 are MNHEY and SVGEGT. The V segment lost 6 bases and the J segment 3 bases; nucleotides outside the gene matches: 12.

The chain recombines TRBV5-5 with TRBJ2-7; 13 bases align to TRBD2. The J segment lost 8 bases and the V segment lost 4 bases, leaving 9 bases of the junction unmatched. Germline CDR1 reads SGHKS; CDR2 reads YYEKEE (reference sequence). The length of the CDR3 is 15 residues. The CDR3 region has the DNA TGTGCCAGCAGCGTAACCGGGACTAGCGGGACTCAGCAGTACTTC. Protein: CASSVTGTSGTQQYF. The variable domain in full, with the rest retrieved from reference TRBV5-5 and TRBJ2-7, is DAGVTQSPTHLIKTRGQQVTLRCSPISGHKSVSWYQQVLGQGPQFIFQYYEKEERGRGNFPDRFSARQFPNYSSELNVNALLLGDSALYLCASSVTGTSGTQQYFGPGTRLTVT.

The V gene is TRBV5-1, the J gene TRBJ2-3, with 8 bases identical to TRBD1. Per germline, CDR1 SGHRS and CDR2 YFSETQ. This CDR3 region has 14 residues. Germline trimming cut 9 bases from V and 3 bases from J; bases unmatched to any gene: 9. The CDR3 region is CATQGQGRTDTQYF. The CDR3 nucleotides are TGCGCCACCCAAGGACAGGGCCGTACAGATACGCAGTATTTT. The whole variable domain, filled in from reference TRBV5-1 and TRBJ2-3, reads KAGVTQTPRYLIKTRGQQVTLSCSPISGHRSVSWYQQTPGQGLQFLFEYFSETQRNKGNFPGRFSGRQFSNSRSEMNVSTLELGDSALYLCATQGQGRTDTQYFGPGTRLTVL.

The chain combines TRBV21-1 with TRBJ1-1; the table calls TRBD1, which could not be checked here. TRBV21-1 is termed a pseudogene. This CDR3 has 16 amino acids. This CDR3 is CASSKDWRGRNTEAFF. The CDR3 nucleotides are TGTGCCAGCAGCAAAGACTGGAGGGGGCGAAACACTGAAGCTTTCTTT.

The rearrangement links TRBV4-1 to TRBJ2-3; D uncertain. V was pared by 2 bases and J by 1 base, with 10 bases between. Germline V gene lookup returns CDR1 MGHRA and CDR2 YSYEKL. The CDR3 extends over 15 amino acids. The CDR3 nucleotides read TGCGCCAGCAGCCAAACTTCAAGCGGCACAGATACGCAGTATTTT. Protein sequence: CASSQTSSGTDTQYF.

The chain recombines TRBV19 with TRBJ2-6; D perhaps matches TRBD1 (6 bases). Germline-derived CDR1 and CDR2 are LNHDA and SQIVND (reference sequence). This CDR3 contains 17 residues. V lost 1 base and J lost 0, with 10 bases in between. The CDR3 is CASSIGGHTSGANVLTF. DNA of the CDR3: TGTGCCAGTAGTATAGGGGGACACACCTCTGGGGCCAACGTCCTGACTTTC. The full variable domain, rest sourced from reference TRBV19 and TRBJ2-6, is DGGITQSPKYLFRKEGQNVTLSCEQNLNHDAMYWYRQDPGQGLRLIYYSQIVNDFQKGDIAEGYSVSREKKESFPLTVTSAQKNPTAFYLCASSIGGHTSGANVLTFGAGSRLTVL.

The chain uses TRBV5-1 and TRBJ2-1, with 7 bases matching TRBD1. The CDR3 totals 16 residues. V shed 2 bases and J 7 bases; nucleotides not matched to a gene: 12. CDR1 is SGHRS, CDR2 YFSETQ, per germline. The CDR3 loop is CASSLETGLTDNEQFF. In nucleotides, the CDR3 is TGCGCCAGCAGCTTAGAGACAGGGCTAACGGATAATGAGCAGTTCTTC. Filled out from reference TRBV5-1 and TRBJ2-1, the complete variable domain reads KAGVTQTPRYLIKTRGQQVTLSCSPISGHRSVSWYQQTPGQGLQFLFEYFSETQRNKGNFPGRFSGRQFSNSRSEMNVSTLELGDSALYLCASSLETGLTDNEQFFGPGTRLTVL.

V gene TRBV7-5 combines with J gene TRBJ2-7; the table's D call, TRBD1, was not checked against the DNA. TRBV7-5 is a listed pseudogene. The CDR3 consists of 14 residues. The CDR3 protein is CVRSTKQGTYEQYF. The DNA for the CDR3 is TGTGTCAGAAGCACGAAACAGGGCACCTACGAGCAGTACTTC.

The chain is built from TRBV5-1 and TRBJ2-7, with TRBD1 matching over 7 bases. The trim removed 4 bases at V and 7 bases at J, leaving 8 bases unmatched. Germline V gene lookup returns CDR1 SGHRS and CDR2 YFSETQ. This CDR3 has 13 amino acids. The CDR3 DNA follows: TGCGCCAGCAGCCCCGACAGGGTTATAGAGCAGTACTTC. Residues: CASSPDRVIEQYF.

This sequence joins TRBV24-1 and TRBJ2-2; a weak D match, TRBD1 (5 bases). Germline V gene sequence: CDR1 KGHDR, CDR2 SFDVKD. With 2 bases removed from V and 6 bases from J, the gap between germline ends came to 12 bases. The length of the CDR3 is 15 residues. CDR3 in amino acids: CATSDSGSTAGELFF. DNA of the CDR3: TGTGCCACCAGTGATTCAGGGTCGACGGCCGGGGAGCTGTTTTTT.

The chain's CDR3 is CASSPGGGPGELFF. CDR3 in DNA: TGTGCCAGCAGCCCGGGGGGGGGCCCCGGGGAGCTGTTTTTT. The chain employs TRBV9 and TRBJ2-2; 8 positions agree with TRBD2. V dropped 4 bases and J dropped 6; count of bases not matched to a gene: 5. In germline, CDR1 is SGDLS, CDR2 YYNGEE. The CDR3 extends over 14 amino acids.

The chain carries TRBV15 and TRBJ1-1; a weak D match, TRBD1 (5 bases). The germline V gene encodes CDR1 LNHNV and CDR2 YYDKDF (reference sequence). This CDR3 has 15 amino acids. The V and J ends lost 0 bases and 1 base respectively, with 9 bases between them. CDR3 DNA sequence: TGTGCCACCAGCAGAGATCCCACAGGGAACACTGAAGCTTTCTTT. It yields the protein CATSRDPTGNTEAFF.